The 20 T cell receptor beta chains below were found in one sample sequenced in a study of T cell repertoires in cytomegalovirus infection. TCRdb reprocessed the reads with MiXCR, giving one entry per CDR3 protein. The sample contains roughly 600,000 distinct CDR3 sequences, approximately 25% of which appear only once. Sequencing used CD8+ T cells from PBMCs. All receptors derive from a human donor in good health (CMV status not recorded). Some clones in this sample may be carry-over from other donors' samples.

This clonotype has just a few counts. The chain links TRBV13 to TRBJ2-2, with D possibly matching TRBD1 (6 bases). CDR1 and CDR2 (germline): PRHDT, FYEKMQ (reference sequence). The CDR3 contains 13 residues. V was pared by 8 bases and J by 1 base, with 8 bases between. The CDR3 reads CASEQGNTGELFF. DNA for the CDR3: TGTGCCAGCGAACAGGGGAACACCGGGGAGCTGTTTTTT. The entire variable domain, with the rest obtained from reference TRBV13 and TRBJ2-2, is as follows: AAGVIQSPRHLIKEKRETATLKCYPIPRHDTVYWYQQGPGQDPQFLISFYEKMQSDKGSIPDRFSAQQFSDYHSELNMSSLELGDSALYFCASEQGNTGELFFGEGSRLTVL.

This clonotype occurred once. The J gene is TRBJ2-3, the V gene TRBV27, with 8 bases matching TRBD2. The CDR3 runs to 16 residues. V trimming: 6 bases; J trimming: 4 bases; junction bases outside the gene matches: 12. From germline, CDR1 is MNHEY and CDR2 SMNVEV (reference sequence). The CDR3 DNA reads as TGTGCCAGCAGGTTAGGGGCGGGAGGTCCCCCAGATACGCAGTATTTT. Its translation: CASRLGAGGPPDTQYF.

This clonotype was seen many times. The chain uses TRBV7-2 and TRBJ2-3; D is possibly TRBD2 (5 bases). The CDR3 runs to 15 residues. Germline V CDR1 and CDR2: SGHTA, FQGNSA. Trimming pared 3 bases from V and 0 bases from J, leaving 10 bases between. The CDR3 loop reads CASSLDGVSTDTQYF. The CDR3 DNA sequence: TGTGCCAGCAGCTTGGACGGGGTGAGCACAGATACGCAGTATTTT. Filled out from reference TRBV7-2 and TRBJ2-3, the complete variable domain reads GAGVSQSPSNKVTEKGKDVELRCDPISGHTALYWYRQSLGQGLEFLIYFQGNSAPDKSGLPSDRFSAERTGGSVSTLTIQRTQQEDSAVYLCASSLDGVSTDTQYFGPGTRLTVL.

The genes are TRBV28 and TRBJ2-1; D is unresolved. This CDR3 has 14 amino acids. The germline V and J ends were trimmed by 5 bases and 5 bases, with 13 bases remaining between them. From germline, CDR1 is MDHEN and CDR2 SYDVKM. This CDR3 is CASSPHPADNEQFF. The CDR3 DNA is TGTGCCAGCAGTCCCCACCCCGCGGACAATGAGCAGTTCTTC. Full variable domain (outside the CDR3, taken from reference TRBV28 and TRBJ2-1): DVKVTQSSRYLVKRTGEKVFLECVQDMDHENMFWYRQDPGLGLRLIYFSYDVKMKEKGDIPEGYSVSREKKERFSLILESASTNQTSMYLCASSPHPADNEQFFGPGTRLTVL.

The gene calls are TRBV7-4 and TRBJ1-2, with TRBD1 matching over 8 bases. Trimming cost V 6 bases and J 7 bases; bases outside gene matches: 7. Germline CDR1 reads SGHVT; CDR2 reads SQSDAQ. CDR3 length: 13 amino acids. CDR3 DNA: TGTGCCAGCAGTCAACAGGGGGATTGTGGCTACACCTTC. Its translation is CASSQQGDCGYTF.

CDR3 DNA: TGTGCCAGCACCCCCACAGGGTATGGCGATGAGCAGTTCTTC. It codes for CASTPTGYGDEQFF. The chain has TRBV6-2 or TRBV6-3 and TRBJ2-1, with D tentatively TRBD1 (6 bases). This CDR3 is 14 amino acids long. Germline loops: CDR1 MNHEY, CDR2 SVGEGT. Trimming stripped 7 bases from V and 8 bases from J, with 18 bases between.

The V gene is TRBV7-8, the J gene TRBJ2-2, with D possibly being TRBD2 (6 bases). The CDR3 runs 16 residues. V lost 6 bases and J lost 3, with 17 bases in between. Germline V gives CDR1 SGHVS, CDR2 FQNEAQ. The DNA for the CDR3 is TGTGCCAGCAGGCTCCTAAGGGGAGGTTACACCGGGGAGCTGTTTTTT. Translation gives CASRLLRGGYTGELFF.

This clonotype was seen a few times. The chain couples TRBV7-2 to TRBJ2-7, with 8 bases fitting TRBD2. CDR3 size: 15 residues. Germline loops: CDR1 SGHTA, CDR2 FQGNSA. Trimming removed 5 bases from V and 3 bases from J; junction bases left unmatched: 9. CDR3 protein: CASSPEGGTSYEQYV. In nucleotides, the CDR3 is TGTGCCAGCAGCCCAGAAGGCGGGACTAGCTACGAGCAGTACGTC.

As concerns this clonotype: This may be a read error, as it is one base from a much larger clone. J is TRBJ2-3 and V is TRBV7-9; the D is unclear. This CDR3 has 16 residues. Between the trimmed V and J ends, which lost 1 base and 0 bases, there was a span of 11 bases. CDR1 is SEHNR, CDR2 FQNEAQ, per germline (reference sequence). The CDR3, as DNA: TGTGCCAGCAGCTTAGTCGCGACTCCTAGCACAGATACGCAGTATTTT. Protein sequence: CASSLVATPSTDTQYF.

V and J are TRBV29-1 and TRBJ2-1; TRBD1 matches at 7 bases. CDR1 is SQVTM and CDR2 is ANQGSEA in the germline V gene. The ends lost 7 bases at V and 9 bases at J; junction bases unmatched: 3. The CDR3 length is 10 residues. The CDR3 is CSGGQTEQFF. CDR3 sequence (DNA): TGCAGCGGGGGACAGACTGAGCAGTTCTTC.

This rearrangement joins TRBV25-1 to TRBJ1-4; D gene uncertain. This CDR3 contains 11 residues. Trimming pared 6 bases from V and 10 bases from J, leaving 9 bases between. Germline V gene sequence: CDR1 MGHDK, CDR2 SYGVNS. This CDR3 is CASSGLGKLFF. CDR3 coding DNA: TGTGCCAGCAGCGGGTTGGGAAAACTGTTTTTT.

This clonotype was detected only a few times. The chain combines TRBV4-1 with TRBJ2-7; D is possibly TRBD2 (7 bases). Deletions cut 0 bases from V and 6 bases from J, with 15 bases between. The CDR3 has 15 amino acids. Looked up from germline, CDR1 is MGHRA and CDR2 is YSYEKL. CDR3 loop: CASSQDQQGGGEQYF. The CDR3 bases are TGCGCCAGCAGCCAAGACCAGCAGGGAGGGGGCGAGCAGTACTTC.

This clonotype was detected a few times. The V gene is TRBV20-1, the J gene TRBJ2-7; D uncertain. CDR3 length: 12 amino acids. The germline gives CDR1 DFQATT, CDR2 SNEGSKA (reference sequence). The V end lost 6 bases, the J end lost 6 bases, and 15 bases lay between the germline ends. The CDR3 nucleotides read TGCAGTGCCTCCTGGGGAAATAGCGAGCAGTACGTC. It is translated as CSASWGNSEQYV.

This clonotype has just a few counts. The chain couples TRBV7-9 to TRBJ2-7, with D unclear. Trimming pared 1 base from V and 7 bases from J, leaving 17 bases between. CDR1 is SEHNR and CDR2 is FQNEAQ in the germline V gene (reference sequence). This CDR3 contains 15 residues. CDR3 in DNA: TGTGCCAGCAGCTTAGTCGCGACCCCTTATCTGGAGCAGTACTTC. Protein: CASSLVATPYLEQYF.

Only a few counts were recorded for this clonotype. The chain couples TRBV4-1 to TRBJ2-1, with TRBD1 matching 9 bases. The CDR3 length is 16 residues. Germline CDR1 is MGHRA and CDR2 is YSYEKL. Losses at the gene ends were 4 bases for V and 5 bases for J; bases not matched to a gene: 9. CDR3 in DNA: TGCGCCAGCAGCCTGGACAGGGACAGGGTGGACAATGAGCAGTTCTTC. Its translation: CASSLDRDRVDNEQFF.

The chain links TRBV6-1 to TRBJ1-4; D is possibly TRBD1 (6 bases). The germline V gene has CDR1 MNHNS and CDR2 SASEGT. V shed 7 bases and J shed 8 bases, with 14 bases lying between them. The CDR3 totals 13 residues. The CDR3 protein is CASTGGEDEKLFF. CDR3 sequence (DNA): TGTGCCAGCACCGGGGGCGAGGACGAAAAACTGTTTTTT.

Note on this clonotype: One end of the junction fails to match germline, which may point to a read error. The rearrangement joins TRBV7-6 to TRBJ1-1; D is undetermined. From germline, CDR1 is SGHVS and CDR2 FNYEAQ. This CDR3 spans 15 amino acids. The CDR3 reads CASSSWTDLNTEVFF. Written as DNA, the CDR3 is TGTGCCAGCAGCTCTTGGACGGATTTGAACACTGAAGTTTTCTTT.

In its sample, this clonotype was seen a few times. This rearrangement joins TRBV5-5 to TRBJ2-1; a weak D match, TRBD1 (7 bases). Deletions cut 0 bases from V and 4 bases from J, with 11 bases between. The V gene's germline CDR1 is SGHKS and CDR2 YYEKEE (reference sequence). The CDR3 loop spans 15 amino acids. Written as DNA, the CDR3 is TGTGCCAGCAGCTTGGCAGGGGGGTTTTACAATGAGCAGTTCTTC. Amino acid sequence: CASSLAGGFYNEQFF.

The sample holds a few counts of this clonotype. The chain recombines TRBV25-1 with TRBJ1-1; D unresolved. The germline V and J ends were trimmed by 1 base and 5 bases, with 2 bases remaining between them. The CDR3 runs to 11 residues. CDR1 and CDR2 from the germline V gene are MGHDK and SYGVNS. In DNA, the CDR3 is TGTGCCAGCAGTGAATTTACTGAAGCTTTCTTT. It specifies CASSEFTEAFF.

This clonotype was detected a few times. The chain joins TRBV2 to TRBJ1-1; no clear D gene. Trimming took 4 bases from V and 6 from J, leaving 9 bases between them. Germline V lookup: CDR1 SNHLY, CDR2 FYNNEI. The CDR3 loop spans 12 amino acids. In DNA, the CDR3 is TGTGCCAGCAGTGGCGTCAGCCCTGAAGCTTTCTTT. Translated, it gives CASSGVSPEAFF.